One T cell receptor beta chain is described in this entry. What it binds is not known. The CDR3 extends over 15 amino acids. V lost 7 bases and J lost 3, with 20 bases in between. Looked up from germline, CDR1 is SQVTM and CDR2 is ANQGSEA. This sample stems from a study of CD8 T cells in ankylosing spondylitis. Scientists made TCR beta libraries using quantitative 5'-RACE with molecular barcodes. TCRdb re-called the 5' RACE reads through MiXCR, storing one row per CDR3 protein. This table holds some 840,000 distinct CDR3 sequences, around 11% found once. Study-level results: Existing reports had already noted some motif variants in reactive arthritis synovial fluid and blood. Matched synovial fluid from ankylosing spondylitis patients was reported to be enriched for disease-linked clones. Among TCR beta sequences, a motif of roughly 8 highly homologous variants appeared characteristic of ankylosing spondylitis blood.

Source material: blood, either unsorted or a sorted T cell fraction (not recorded which). The receptor comes from a male donor with ankylosing spondylitis. This chain uses TRBV29-1 with TRBJ2-3; D perhaps matches TRBD2 (5 bases). The CDR3 coding sequence is TGCAGCGCCATCCCCTCGGGCGGGTCAACAGATACGCAGTATTTT. Protein product: CSAIPSGGSTDTQYF.